These 21 T cell receptor beta chains were sequenced from one sample in a study of human T cells and chemical hapten exposure. TCRdb reanalysed the RACE reads using MiXCR and keeps one entry per CDR3 protein. The sample lists approximately 71,000 distinct CDR3 sequences, around 10% seen once, with more than 1.2% in the top ten. Noted time point: patch test 3, about 24 weeks after DPC sensitization. The treatment here: therapeutic diphenylcyclopropenone sensitization with weekly scalp DPC. Sequencing was performed on whole blood, taken in connection with sensitization to the hapten diphenylcyclopropenone (DPC). The receptor set was obtained from a woman in her forties or fifties with alopecia areata. Some clones in this sample may be carry-over from other donors' samples.

This chain's CDR3 is CASSQGQTLRAKNIQYF. The CDR3 DNA follows: TGTGCCAGCAGCCAGGGACAGACTTTACGAGCCAAAAACATTCAGTACTTC. V and J are TRBV28 and TRBJ2-4, with 7 bases lining up with TRBD1. CDR1 and CDR2 from the germline V gene are MDHEN and SYDVKM. The trim removed 6 bases at V and 0 bases at J, leaving 11 bases unmatched. The CDR3 is made up of 17 amino acids.

This clonotype was counted many times. The chain has TRBV24-1 and TRBJ2-1; perhaps TRBD2 as D (6 bases). CDR1 is KGHDR and CDR2 is SFDVKD in the germline V gene. The CDR3 extends over 17 amino acids. With 4 bases removed from V and 5 bases from J, the gap between germline ends came to 20 bases. Written as DNA, the CDR3 is TGTGCCACCAGTGACTCCCTCGGAGGGACCCGAAACAATGAGCAGTTCTTC. It encodes CATSDSLGGTRNNEQFF.

For this clonotype: Possible read error: a much larger clone is one base away. The chain carries TRBV6-6 and TRBJ1-6, with D possibly matching TRBD1 (5 bases). V dropped 0 bases and J dropped 8 bases, with 17 bases sitting between them. CDR1 MNHNY and CDR2 SVGAGI come from the germline V gene (reference sequence). The CDR3 is 17 residues long. The CDR3 reads CASSYSKGDGGDSPLHF. CDR3 nucleotide sequence: TGTGCCAGCAGTTACTCGAAAGGGGACGGCGGAGATTCACCCCTCCACTTT.

The V and J genes are TRBV12-3 or TRBV12-4 and TRBJ2-6; D remains ambiguous. The CDR3 extends over 17 amino acids. V was trimmed by 3 bases and J by 0 bases, leaving 12 bases between them. CDR3 sequence: CASSLAHFFSGANVLTF. The CDR3 coding sequence is TGTGCCAGCAGTTTGGCACATTTTTTCTCTGGGGCCAACGTCCTGACTTTC.

This clonotype was seen more than once but under ten times. The chain uses TRBV2 and TRBJ2-2; no clear D gene. The CDR3 is 14 residues long. V was trimmed by 9 bases and J by 0 bases, leaving 11 bases between them. The germline V gene has CDR1 SNHLY and CDR2 FYNNEI. CDR3 sequence reads: CARSSRSNTGELFF. For the CDR3, the DNA is TGTGCCAGGAGTTCCAGGTCGAACACCGGGGAGCTGTTTTTT.

Ten or more counts support this clonotype. The chain carries TRBV11-3 and TRBJ2-1; TRBD2 matches 7 bases. With V trimmed by 3 bases and J by 0 bases, 5 bases remained unmatched. The germline V gene encodes CDR1 SGHNT and CDR2 YENEEA. This CDR3 spans 16 amino acids. The CDR3 region is CASSFSSGLSYNEQFF. For the CDR3, the DNA is TGTGCCAGCAGCTTTTCTAGCGGTCTCTCCTACAATGAGCAGTTCTTC. The whole variable domain, remainder taken from reference TRBV11-3 and TRBJ2-1, is EAGVVQSPRYKIIEKKQPVAFWCNPISGHNTLYWYLQNLGQGPELLIRYENEEAVDDSQLPKDRFSAERLKGVDSTLKIQPAELGDSAVYLCASSFSSGLSYNEQFFGPGTRLTVL.

A remark on this clonotype: Germline is not matched at one junction end, which may reflect a read error. The chain has TRBV7-7 and TRBJ2-2, with D unresolved. Germline V CDR1 and CDR2: SSHAT, FNYEAQ (reference sequence). The CDR3 extends over 13 amino acids. Here the CDR3 reads CASSPDLSGELFF. In nucleotides, the CDR3 is TGTGCTAGCAGTCCGGACCTATCCGGGGAGCTGTTTTTT.

The V and J genes are TRBV2 and TRBJ2-1; D may correspond to TRBD1 or TRBD2 (5 bases each). Trimming pared 1 base from V and 10 bases from J, leaving 17 bases between. The CDR3 has 15 amino acids. CDR1 and CDR2 from the germline V gene are SNHLY and FYNNEI. The CDR3 protein is CASSEGGTTIAEQFF. The DNA of the CDR3 is TGTGCCAGCAGTGAAGGGGGGACGACTATAGCCGAGCAGTTCTTC. The whole variable domain, remainder taken from reference TRBV2 and TRBJ2-1, is EPEVTQTPSHQVTQMGQEVILRCVPISNHLYFYWYRQILGQKVEFLVSFYNNEISEKSEIFDDQFSVERPDGSNFTLKIRSTKLEDSAMYFCASSEGGTTIAEQFFGPGTRLTVL.

The sample holds a few counts of this clonotype. This chain connects TRBV3-1 to TRBJ1-6; the D is unclear. Looked up from germline, CDR1 is LGHDT and CDR2 is YNNKEL (reference sequence). V was clipped by 2 bases and J by 10 bases, with 24 bases between them. This CDR3 has 18 amino acids. CDR3 bases: TGTGCCAGCAGCCAAAAAATACCTTTGTGGGCTCTTGGGTCACCCCTCCACTTT. Translated: CASSQKIPLWALGSPLHF.

This clonotype has at least ten counts. The CDR3 bases are TGCGCCAGCAGCTCCCCGGGACAGGGGGCAGAGACCCAGTACTTC. Translation: CASSSPGQGAETQYF. The rearrangement joins TRBV5-1 to TRBJ2-5; 12 bases agree with TRBD1. The CDR3 spans 15 residues. The germline V gene has CDR1 SGHRS and CDR2 YFSETQ. Losses at the gene ends were 3 bases for V and 4 bases for J; bases not matched to a gene: 4.

This clonotype was counted between two and nine times. The genes are TRBV9 and TRBJ1-2, with D hard to call. The CDR3 sequence is 11 residues long. Trimming pared 6 bases from V and 2 bases from J, leaving 5 bases between. From germline, CDR1 is SGDLS and CDR2 YYNGEE. CDR3 in DNA: TGTGCCAGCAACGGCAACTATGGCTACACCTTC. It yields the protein CASNGNYGYTF.

This clonotype has only a few counts. This chain joins TRBV7-9 and TRBJ2-3; D is ambiguous. Germline CDR1 is SEHNR and CDR2 is FQNEAQ (reference sequence). Trimming pared 6 bases from V and 0 bases from J, leaving 4 bases between. This CDR3 is 12 amino acids long. The CDR3 protein is CASRDSTDTQYF. CDR3 bases: TGTGCCAGCAGGGATAGCACAGATACGCAGTATTTT.

This clonotype was seen many times. The V gene is TRBV7-9, the J gene TRBJ2-3; D not resolved. Trimming took 4 bases from V and 2 from J, leaving 4 bases between them. This CDR3 comprises 12 residues. Germline V gives CDR1 SEHNR, CDR2 FQNEAQ (reference sequence). CDR3 bases: TGTGCCAGCAGCTCCTACACAGATACGCAGTATTTT. It encodes CASSSYTDTQYF.

This clonotype was counted only a few times. This chain's CDR3 is CASSAGTSRNTGELFF. The CDR3 DNA sequence: TGTGCCAGCAGCGCTGGGACATCTAGAAACACCGGGGAGCTGTTTTTT. The chain links TRBV2 to TRBJ2-2; possibly TRBD1 for D (6 bases). This CDR3 spans 16 amino acids. The V gene lost 6 bases and the J gene lost 2 bases, with 16 bases spanning the gap. Germline V lookup: CDR1 SNHLY, CDR2 FYNNEI.

This clonotype was seen repeatedly, ten times or more. The rearrangement links TRBV20-1 to TRBJ1-5, with D unresolved. CDR1 is DFQATT, CDR2 SNEGSKA, per germline (reference sequence). The CDR3 runs to 12 residues. V lost 6 bases and J lost 4, with 10 bases in between. This CDR3 is CSAQMGNQPQHF. For the CDR3, the DNA is TGCAGTGCCCAGATGGGTAATCAGCCCCAGCATTTT.

This clonotype was counted ten times or more. V gene TRBV29-1 combines with J gene TRBJ1-1; D unresolved. The germline V and J ends were trimmed by 6 bases and 1 base, with 12 bases remaining between them. CDR3 size: 13 residues. From germline, CDR1 is SQVTM and CDR2 ANQGSEA. This chain's CDR3 is CSVAEWANTEAFF. The CDR3 DNA is TGCAGCGTCGCTGAATGGGCGAACACTGAAGCTTTCTTT.

This clonotype was observed at least ten times. This sequence joins TRBV7-2 and TRBJ2-7; 9 bases map to TRBD1. CDR1 SGHTA and CDR2 FQGNSA come from the germline V gene. V shed 1 base and J 2 bases; nucleotides not matched to a gene: 9. The CDR3 is made up of 17 amino acids. CDR3 loop: CASSLGRTGASPYEQYF. The CDR3 DNA sequence: TGTGCCAGCAGCTTAGGTCGGACAGGGGCGTCCCCCTACGAGCAGTACTTC.

This chain connects TRBV7-2 to TRBJ2-3, with a possible D match to TRBD2 (5 bases). The CDR3 runs 14 residues. Trimming cost V 1 base and J 2 bases, with 7 bases left between them. Germline V CDR1 and CDR2: SGHTA, FQGNSA. In nucleotides, the CDR3 is TGTGCCAGCAGCTTAGAAGCGGCCACAGATACGCAGTATTTT. Amino acid sequence: CASSLEAATDTQYF. The full variable domain, completed using reference TRBV7-2 and TRBJ2-3, is GAGVSQSPSNKVTEKGKDVELRCDPISGHTALYWYRQSLGQGLEFLIYFQGNSAPDKSGLPSDRFSAERTGGSVSTLTIQRTQQEDSAVYLCASSLEAATDTQYFGPGTRLTVL.

This clonotype has more than one count but fewer than ten. This chain links TRBV6-5 with TRBJ2-5; possible D gene TRBD2, 5 bases. CDR1 and CDR2 from the germline V gene are MNHEY and SVGAGI. The length of the CDR3 is 14 residues. Between the trimmed V and J ends, which lost 2 bases and 5 bases, there was a span of 12 bases. The DNA for the CDR3 is TGTGCCAGCAGTTACGGGAGTAGTACCGAGACCCAGTACTTC. It is translated as CASSYGSSTETQYF.

This clonotype has just a few counts. The CDR3 region is CASSQVGGGAADTQYF. Written as DNA, the CDR3 is TGTGCCAGCAGCCAAGTGGGCGGGGGGGCCGCAGATACGCAGTATTTT. The rearrangement uses TRBV3-1 and TRBJ2-3, with 9 bases matching TRBD2. The trim removed 1 base at V and 4 bases at J, leaving 6 bases unmatched. CDR1 is LGHDT, CDR2 YNNKEL, per germline (reference sequence). CDR3 length equals 16 residues.

The V and J genes are TRBV6-1 and TRBJ1-6; TRBD1 agrees at 7 bases. The germline V gene has CDR1 MNHNS and CDR2 SASEGT. CDR3 length: 16 residues. The V segment lost 11 bases and the J segment 10 bases; nucleotides outside the gene matches: 20. The chain's CDR3 is CAVQGNRGVMVSPLHF. The CDR3 nucleotides read TGTGCCGTCCAAGGGAACAGGGGAGTCATGGTCTCACCCCTCCACTTT.